This passage covers 5 T cell receptor beta chains from one sample sequenced in a study of T cells in Graves' hyperthyroidism and ophthalmopathy (dated by TCRdb to the late 2010s). To prepare the library, multiplex PCR was applied. The instrument given in TCRdb is Illumina HiSeq 2000. The TCR beta CDR3 regions were amplified from RNA transcripts. The first round of RT-PCR for the TCR CDR3 was performed with the HTBI primer set and the Qiagen OneStep RT-PCR kit. TCRdb trimmed the raw reads at Q25, called clones with MiXCR and kept productive beta chains. Each entry merges the rows of one CDR3 protein and shows their most common DNA and genes. This sample lists a few hundred thousand distinct CDR3 sequences; around 46% were detected once. About 7.8% of the sample is taken by the ten largest. The sequenced material came from peripheral blood or thyroid tissue (not recorded which). These receptors came from a woman in her late teens or twenties with Graves' hyperthyroidism.

Comment on this clonotype: Relative to the germline gene, one junction end is altered; a read error may explain this. The J gene is TRBJ1-2, the V gene TRBV20-1; D remains unclear. The germline gives CDR1 DFQATT, CDR2 SNEGSKA (reference sequence). The CDR3 contains 10 residues. DNA for the CDR3: TGCAGTGCGGAGAGGCCTGGCTCCACCTTC. Its translation: CSAERPGSTF.

The chain joins TRBV12-3 or TRBV12-4 to TRBJ2-7; no clear D gene. Trimming pared 3 bases from V and 5 bases from J, leaving 8 bases between. This CDR3 spans 12 amino acids. CDR3 nucleotides: TGTGCCAGCAGTTTTGTAGAGGACGAGCAGTACTTC. It translates to CASSFVEDEQYF.

Concerning this clonotype itself: This could be a read error, since a much larger clone is one nucleotide away. The CDR3 does not close with the conserved phenylalanine or tryptophan, likely indicating a read error. The chain combines TRBV30 with TRBJ2-7; 7 nucleotides line up with TRBD1. Germline V CDR1 and CDR2: GTSNPN, SVGIG (reference sequence). The CDR3 loop spans 13 amino acids. V shed 2 bases, J shed 6 bases, and the junction held 7 bases outside the gene matches. The CDR3 DNA follows: TGTGCCTGGAGTCAGGGGACAGATCGCGAGCAGTACTCC. Encoded protein: CAWSQGTDREQYS.

A few counts support this clonotype. The chain couples TRBV4-3 to TRBJ2-1, with D perhaps matching TRBD2 (6 bases). The CDR3 consists of 15 residues. From germline, CDR1 is LGHNA and CDR2 YSLEER. Trimming shortened V by 0 bases and J by 1 base, and 7 bases separated the two germline ends. The CDR3 sequence: CASSQDSGSYNEQFF. In DNA form, the CDR3 reads TGCGCCAGCAGCCAAGATAGCGGTTCCTACAATGAGCAGTTCTTC.

This clonotype occurred once. The chain joins TRBV7-3 to TRBJ2-2; the match to TRBD1 covers 10 bases. CDR1 and CDR2 (germline): SGHTA, FQGTGA. The CDR3 sequence is 17 residues long. The junction had 14 bases not matched to a gene; V was cut back by 8 bases and J by 5 bases. DNA for the CDR3: TGTGCCAGCTCACCATCGGGGACAGGGGTCGTTACCGGGGAGCTGTTTTTT. It yields the protein CASSPSGTGVVTGELFF.